This entry describes one T cell receptor (beta chain). What antigen it recognizes has not been identified. Base qualities are missing; no much larger clone stands one base away. The data were obtained in a study of CD8 T cells in Susac syndrome (dated by TCRdb to the late 2010s). In the study overall: The study used repertoire sequencing to test whether antigen drove CD8+ T cell activation and differentiation in Susac syndrome.

On the study overall, not on this receptor specifically: The number of individuals in the TCR sequencing and HLA analysis was acknowledged as relatively small.

Germline trimming: 3 bases from V, 5 bases from J; junction bases outside gene matches: 3. The CDR3 sequence holds 14 residues, the cysteine and phenylalanine included. Only the CDR3 portion is preserved as DNA: 42 bases, with reading frame beginning at the first base. CDR1 and CDR2 were assigned from the germline V gene as SGHVS and FQNEAQ. Peripheral blood CD8+ and CD4+ T cells from healthy donors, Susac syndrome patients and multiple sclerosis patients were profiled using high-throughput TCR beta sequencing. The healthy donors served as controls matched for age and sex. Bulk CD8+ and CD4+ T cells were purified magnetically by negative isolation, whereas CD8+ TEMRA cells were enriched by FACS. Blood was collected in EDTA tubes and processed within 24 hours, with PBMCs isolated through density gradient centrifugation. PBMCs destined for TCR sequencing were cryopreserved in liquid nitrogen and later thawed in a 37 °C water bath. The sorted or isolated CD4+, CD8+ and CD8+ TEMRA cells reached a purity of at least 90%.

RNA was extracted using the RNeasy kit, and roughly 0.5 to 1 ug of the RNA was reverse transcribed with random hexamers. The immunoSEQ multiplex PCR assay, covering 54 Vbeta and 13 Jbeta segments, was used to amplify TCR beta CDR3 regions. To correct PCR amplification bias, a synthetic template baseline was used for both primer optimization and computational correction. In the authors' own workflow: Reads were assigned to V, D and J genes according to IMGT and analyzed in immunoSEQ Analyzer, with only productive sequences retained. To calculate clonality, Shannon entropy was normalized by log2 of the number of productive unique sequences and then subtracted from one. Public and private clones were assessed among the 100 most prevalent clones of each patient and control. Clones were defined as Susac-specific when absent from the healthy and MS cohorts, from approximately 1,100 published viral clones and from other ImmuneACCESS disease sequences. The public reads were quality trimmed at Q25 with fastp and then assembled into clones with MiXCR by TCRdb, keeping productive beta chains. Identical CDR3 protein sequences are pooled into one entry, listed with their most common genes and DNA. TCRdb assigned the V and J calls; the authors' analysis was not used. The sample has around 130,000 distinct CDR3 sequences on record, around 94% of them singletons. 0.098% of the sample comes from the top ten.

The sequence is built from TRBV7-8 and TRBJ2-2; TRBD1 agrees with 7 junctional bases. The sample taken for sequencing was CD4+ T cells from PBMCs. This TCR derives from a human donor in good health. At the DNA level, the sequence is TGTGCCAGCAGCTTCGCACAGGGGACCGGGGAGCTGTTTTTT. It is translated as CASSFAQGTGELFF.